The clone carrying this TCR beta chain is deemed medium-sized (0.01 to 0.1%). Its antigen is not known. Semi-nested PCR with Nested Universal Primer A followed constant-region reverse priming of full-length variable regions. One entry per CDR3 protein results from TCRdb running MiXCR on the 5' RACE reads. The sample has tens of thousands of distinct CDR3 sequences, 25% to 30% seen once. General observations from the study: The TCR gene usage of tumor memory CD4+ T cells clustered together with blood and lymph node memory CD4+ cells and with lymph node naive CD4+ cells.

Germline CDR1 MNHNY, CDR2 SVGAGI (reference sequence). V dropped 0 bases and J dropped 6 bases, with 14 bases sitting between them. The CDR3 loop spans 15 amino acids. Tregs were sorted as CD4+CD25+CD127-/low cells. The sequencing sample was made of tumor-infiltrating Tregs sorted from the breast tumor. This receptor was obtained from a female donor with breast cancer. The V and J genes are TRBV6-6 and TRBJ1-2, with D possibly being TRBD1 (6 bases). For the CDR3, the DNA is TGTGCCAGCAGTTACTCGGAAAACAGGGCGGATGGCTACACCTTC. Translating gives CASSYSENRADGYTF.